The 12 T cell receptor beta chains below were found in one sample sequenced in a study of T cell repertoires in cytomegalovirus infection. These receptors' antigens are unknown. TCRdb recomputed calls from the reads with MiXCR, one row per CDR3 protein. The sample lists approximately 1,000,000 distinct CDR3 sequences, approximately 31% occurring once. The source was cultured CD8+ T cells from PBMCs, collected from culture after CMV antigen stimulation. The receptors were sampled from a human donor in good health (CMV status not recorded). Some clones in this sample may be carry-over from other donors' samples.

This clonotype was found a few times. This rearrangement joins TRBV7-9 to TRBJ2-3; TRBD1 or TRBD2 may be the D gene (7 bases each). Trimming pared 7 bases from V and 7 bases from J, leaving 21 bases between. Looked up from germline, CDR1 is SEHNR and CDR2 is FQNEAQ (reference sequence). There are 15 residues in the CDR3. This CDR3 is CASTNTGEGVYTQYF. Here the CDR3 DNA reads TGTGCCAGCACTAATACAGGGGAGGGGGTGTATACGCAGTATTTT. Looking up the rest from reference TRBV7-9 and TRBJ2-3 gives the full variable domain: DTGVSQNPRHKITKRGQNVTFRCDPISEHNRLYWYRQTLGQGPEFLTYFQNEAQLEKSRLLSDRFSAERPKGSFSTLEIQRTEQGDSAMYLCASTNTGEGVYTQYFGPGTRLTVL.

This clonotype was counted only a few times. This chain joins TRBV10-3 and TRBJ2-7, with 8 bases aligning to TRBD1. The ends lost 4 bases at V and 4 bases at J; junction bases unmatched: 9. The CDR3 totals 15 residues. The germline CDR1 and CDR2 sequences are ENHRY and SYGVKD. The chain's CDR3 is CAISATGAPAYEQYV. Written as DNA, the CDR3 is TGTGCCATCAGTGCGACAGGGGCCCCTGCTTACGAGCAGTACGTC.

The V gene is TRBV7-9, the J gene TRBJ1-5; 8 bases map to TRBD1. The J segment lost 1 base and the V segment lost 5 bases, leaving 7 bases of the junction unmatched. Germline CDR1 SEHNR, CDR2 FQNEAQ (reference sequence). There are 16 residues in the CDR3. CDR3 sequence: CASSPKDRASNQPQHF. Written as DNA, the CDR3 is TGTGCCAGCAGCCCAAAGGACAGGGCCAGCAATCAGCCCCAGCATTTT.

Notes on this clonotype: This may come from a read error, since a much larger clone is one base off. V is TRBV7-6 and J is TRBJ1-1, with TRBD1 as a possible D gene (5 bases). The germline V gene has CDR1 SGHVS and CDR2 FNYEAQ. This CDR3 is built from 15 residues. The CDR3 coding sequence is TGTGCCAACAGCTTAGAACGGGGGACGGGCACTGAAGCTTTCTTT. Amino acid sequence: CANSLERGTGTEAFF.

This clonotype came up once. V is TRBV24-1 and J is TRBJ2-3, with D perhaps being TRBD1 or TRBD2 (5 bases each). The CDR3 has 16 amino acids. With 1 base removed from V and 2 bases from J, the gap between germline ends came to 12 bases. Looked up from germline, CDR1 is KGHDR and CDR2 is SFDVKD. The CDR3 region is CATSDLEGMSTDTQYF. The CDR3 region has the DNA TGTGCCACCAGTGATTTAGAGGGGATGTCCACAGATACGCAGTATTTT.

CDR3 sequence: CASSQGLGSGNTIYF. The CDR3 coding sequence is TGTGCCAGCAGCCAAGGACTCGGCTCTGGAAACACCATATATTTT. The chain uses TRBV5-5 and TRBJ1-3, with D uncertain. This CDR3 spans 15 amino acids. CDR1 and CDR2 (germline): SGHKS, YYEKEE (reference sequence). V was clipped by 4 bases and J by 0 bases, with 11 bases between them.

The chain uses TRBV28 and TRBJ1-6; D gene unclear. CDR1 and CDR2 (germline): MDHEN, SYDVKM. This CDR3 has 11 amino acids. V gave up 3 bases and J gave up 14 bases, with 8 bases separating them. The CDR3 loop is CASSFGVALHF. The CDR3 DNA follows: TGTGCCAGCAGTTTTGGGGTAGCCCTCCACTTT.

The CDR3 DNA is TGTGCCAGCAGCAAACCGGTCAAAGGAGGGCAGTTCTTC. This encodes CASSKPVKGGQFF. The chain employs TRBV7-9 and TRBJ2-1; TRBD2 is a possible D gene (5 bases). Trimming took off 5 bases at V and 12 bases at J, with 17 bases between the two ends. Germline CDR1 reads SEHNR; CDR2 reads FQNEAQ (reference sequence). This CDR3 has 13 residues.

This clonotype was seen only a few times. The chain's CDR3 is CASSLRPAEIATNEKLFF. CDR3 nucleotide sequence: TGTGCCAGCAGCTTACGGCCGGCGGAGATCGCAACTAATGAAAAACTGTTTTTT. The rearrangement joins TRBV7-8 to TRBJ1-4, with no clear D. The germline V and J ends were trimmed by 2 bases and 0 bases, with 16 bases remaining between them. This CDR3 is 18 amino acids long. Germline V gives CDR1 SGHVS, CDR2 FQNEAQ.

J is TRBJ2-3 and V is TRBV10-2; D may be TRBD2 (7 bases). Germline CDR1 reads WSHSY; CDR2 reads SAAADI. This CDR3 spans 16 amino acids. V was clipped by 2 bases and J by 2 bases, with 14 bases between them. For the CDR3, the DNA is TGCGCCAGCAGTGAGGGGGCGGGGGCCGTCACAGATACGCAGTATTTT. It codes for CASSEGAGAVTDTQYF.

This clonotype was seen only a few times. The CDR3 DNA is TGTGCCAGCAGTGATCTAGCGGGGGGCCAAGACGAGCAGTACTTC. As protein: CASSDLAGGQDEQYF. The chain couples TRBV6-6 to TRBJ2-7, with 11 positions matching TRBD2. CDR1 is MNHNY and CDR2 is SVGAGI in the germline V gene (reference sequence). The CDR3 covers 15 residues. V was clipped by 5 bases and J by 5 bases; unmatched bases: 8.

This clonotype was found many times. The chain recombines TRBV7-9 with TRBJ2-3, with 8 bases identical to TRBD1. The CDR3 extends over 17 amino acids. In germline, CDR1 is SEHNR, CDR2 FQNEAQ (reference sequence). V lost 1 base and J lost 2; bases outside the gene matches: 8. CDR3 region: CASSLVAPGGFTDTQYF. CDR3 bases: TGTGCCAGCAGCTTAGTAGCCCCAGGGGGCTTCACAGATACGCAGTATTTT.